This TCR beta chain came from a study of blood T cell repertoires in COVID-19. Losses at the gene ends were 5 bases for V and 4 bases for J; bases not matched to a gene: 12. In germline, CDR1 is SGHRS, CDR2 YFSETQ. The CDR3 covers 17 residues. Per the original methods: Reference gene primer amplification gave nucleated cell count estimates. Sequencing was performed with immunoSEQ multiplex PCR; in TCRdb, only in-frame clones are kept and a portion is missing. The V and J calls and clone size come from that table; D and trimming were worked out from the DNA. Seen here are approximately 240,000 clones, roughly 85% observed once, and the top ten hold approximately 2.6%.

The TCR originated in a man aged 45-60 years who had recovered from COVID-19. The chain recombines TRBV5-1 with TRBJ1-5, with TRBD1 matching over 10 bases. Sequencing was performed on peripheral blood. CDR3 nucleotides: TGCGCCAGCAGGTTATTACAAGGGACAGGGGTTAATCAGCCCCAGCATTTT. It encodes CASRLLQGTGVNQPQHF.